The rows below give T cell receptor beta chains drawn from one sample of a study of blood T cell repertoires in COVID-19. TCRdb's table, derived via immunoSEQ multiplex PCR, lists solely in-frame clones and lacks some. The repertoire consists of approximately 200,000 clones, with approximately 87% occurring once and the leading ten covering about 2%. Sequencing was carried out using peripheral blood. These receptors came from a woman aged 45-59 years with acute or convalescent COVID-19. CDR3s include the opening cysteine and the closing phenylalanine or tryptophan. Part of the rows lack a size; the others show once, few, many or a class for expanded clones.

CDR3 length | V gene | clone size | CDR3 protein
15 | TRBV5-4 | few | CASSPGVAGALEQFF
17 | TRBV5-1 | once | CASSLPRTGRIGETQYF
18 | TRBV11-2 | - | CASSLESWWRGGTDTQYF
14 | TRBV7-6 | once | CATSQGPGTDTQYF
13 | TRBV29-1 | few | CSVRQNSGNTIYF
19 | TRBV14 | few | CASSQDPRWLAGGYNEQFF
15 | TRBV7-8 | - | CASRDRDRENEKLFF
15 | TRBV5-1 | - | CASTLGTGGPDTQYF
14 | TRBV5-1 | - | CASSLGRGDTEAFF
14 | TRBV10-3 | - | CAISESQGVQPQHF
13 | TRBV19 | - | CASSLGTVSPLHF